Presented here are 10 T cell receptor beta chains from one specimen sequenced in a study of cytomegalovirus exposure and HLA in healthy donors. The primer mix had 60 Vbeta and 13 Jbeta primers. The protocol was immunoSEQ multiplex PCR, while the TCRdb copy is restricted to in-frame clones and leaves out a portion. The table shows around 99,000 clones, with 60% to 80% occurring only once. The material sequenced was PBMCs. The receptors come from a man aged 45-60 years in good health and CMV-seropositive.

The V and J genes are TRBV18 and TRBJ2-6; TRBD1 aligns across 9 bases. This CDR3 has 16 residues. Losses at the gene ends were 5 bases for V and 5 bases for J; bases not matched to a gene: 7. Germline V lookup: CDR1 KGHSH, CDR2 LQKENI. The CDR3 loop is CASSSTGGVWANVLTF. The CDR3 DNA reads TGTGCCAGCTCAAGCACAGGGGGCGTCTGGGCCAACGTCCTGACTTTC.

In this sample, this clone turned up once. The CDR3 DNA is TGTGCCAGCAGCCCAACAGGGGTAAATTCACCCCTCCACTTT. Translating gives CASSPTGVNSPLHF. This chain joins TRBV7-2 and TRBJ1-6, with TRBD1 matching 7 bases. V shed 5 bases and J 7 bases; nucleotides not matched to a gene: 5. Per germline, CDR1 SGHTA and CDR2 FQGNSA. The CDR3 has 14 amino acids.

The chain uses TRBV19 and TRBJ1-2; no reliable D call. Germline assignment: CDR1 LNHDA and CDR2 SQIVND (reference sequence). Trimming cost V 3 bases and J 0 bases, with 5 bases left between them. This CDR3 has 13 residues. The CDR3 reads CASSILANYGYTF. The CDR3 DNA sequence: TGTGCCAGTAGTATCTTAGCTAACTATGGCTACACCTTC.

This clone was counted a few times. The chain uses TRBV5-4 and TRBJ2-6; D unclear. V lost 0 bases and J 0 bases, leaving 10 bases between the germline ends. The CDR3 extends over 17 amino acids. Germline CDR1 reads SGHNT; CDR2 reads YYREEE (reference sequence). The DNA for the CDR3 is TGTGCCAGCAGCTTGGGGAGCGCCAACTCTGGGGCCAACGTCCTGACTTTC. This gives the protein CASSLGSANSGANVLTF.

The CDR3 region has the DNA TGTGCCAGCAGCCCCGACGAGGAGGGTCCCACTGAAGCTTTCTTT. As protein: CASSPDEEGPTEAFF. The chain has TRBV11-3 and TRBJ1-1; D ambiguous. CDR3 length: 15 residues. Trimming shortened V by 5 bases and J by 4 bases, and 17 bases separated the two germline ends. Germline CDR1 and CDR2: SGHNT and YENEEA.

Only a few counts were recorded for this clone. CDR3 nucleotides: TGCGCCAGCAGCTGGGGGGGGACTAGCGGGGACCAAGAGACCCAGTACTTC. As protein: CASSWGGTSGDQETQYF. This chain uses TRBV5-1 with TRBJ2-5, with 13 bases fitting TRBD2. The germline CDR1 and CDR2 sequences are SGHRS and YFSETQ. This CDR3 is built from 17 residues. Unmatched junction bases numbered 5, after V lost 3 bases and J lost 0 bases.

This chain uses TRBV7-9 with TRBJ2-7; no clear D gene. V lost 2 bases to trimming and J lost 7 bases, with 15 bases between them. Germline V CDR1 and CDR2: SEHNR, FQNEAQ (reference sequence). The CDR3 extends over 14 amino acids. The CDR3 loop reads CASSLPLQEIEQYF. Here the CDR3 DNA reads TGTGCCAGCAGCTTACCGCTCCAGGAAATTGAGCAGTACTTC.

The rearrangement uses TRBV27 and TRBJ1-5; the match to TRBD1 covers 10 bases. Germline trimming cut 1 base from V and 7 bases from J; bases unmatched to any gene: 4. Germline CDR1 reads MNHEY; CDR2 reads SMNVEV (reference sequence). There are 15 residues in the CDR3. CDR3 nucleotides: TGTGCCAGCAGTTTATTGGGACAGGGGAACCAGCCCCAGCATTTT. Translated, it gives CASSLLGQGNQPQHF.

In this sample, this clone turned up a few times. The rearrangement joins TRBV4-1 to TRBJ2-1; TRBD2 agrees at 8 bases. J lost 7 bases, V lost 0 bases, and 11 bases had no gene match. CDR1 MGHRA and CDR2 YSYEKL come from the germline V gene. CDR3 length: 17 amino acids. CDR3 amino acids: CASSQDPNGGAKNEQFF. Written as DNA, the CDR3 is TGCGCCAGCAGCCAAGATCCGAACGGGGGGGCCAAGAATGAGCAGTTCTTC.

J is TRBJ1-1 and V is TRBV30; D is unclear. The CDR3 contains 11 residues. Trimming left V 5 bases short and J 4 bases short, with 8 bases between. Germline CDR1 reads GTSNPN; CDR2 reads SVGIG (reference sequence). This CDR3 reads CAWSRLTEAFF. CDR3 bases: TGTGCCTGGTCCAGGCTCACTGAAGCTTTCTTT.